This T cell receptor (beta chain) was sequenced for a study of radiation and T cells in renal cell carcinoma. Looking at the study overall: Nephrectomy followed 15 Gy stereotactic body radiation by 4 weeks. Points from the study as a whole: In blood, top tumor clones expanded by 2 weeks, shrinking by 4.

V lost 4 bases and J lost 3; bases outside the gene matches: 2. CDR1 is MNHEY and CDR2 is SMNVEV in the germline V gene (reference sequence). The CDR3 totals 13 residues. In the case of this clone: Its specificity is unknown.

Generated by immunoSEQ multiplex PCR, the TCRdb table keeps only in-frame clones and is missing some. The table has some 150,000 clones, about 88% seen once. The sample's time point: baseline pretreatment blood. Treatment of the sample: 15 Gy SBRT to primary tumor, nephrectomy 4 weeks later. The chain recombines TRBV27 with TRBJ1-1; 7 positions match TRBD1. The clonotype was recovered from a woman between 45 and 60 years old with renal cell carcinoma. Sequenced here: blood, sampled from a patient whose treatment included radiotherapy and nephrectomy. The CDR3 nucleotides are TGTGCCAGCAGTTACAGGGGTGACACTGAAGCTTTCTTT. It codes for CASSYRGDTEAFF.